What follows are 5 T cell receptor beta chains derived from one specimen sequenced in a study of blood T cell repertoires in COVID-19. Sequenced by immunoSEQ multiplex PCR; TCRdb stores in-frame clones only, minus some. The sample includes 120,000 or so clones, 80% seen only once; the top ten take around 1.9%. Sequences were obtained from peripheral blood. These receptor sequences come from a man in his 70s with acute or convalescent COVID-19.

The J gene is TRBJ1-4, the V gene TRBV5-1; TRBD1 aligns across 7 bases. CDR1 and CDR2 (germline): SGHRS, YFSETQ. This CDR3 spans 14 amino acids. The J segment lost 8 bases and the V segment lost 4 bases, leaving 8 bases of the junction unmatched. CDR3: CASSPQGIGEKLFF. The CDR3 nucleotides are TGCGCCAGCAGCCCACAGGGGATTGGGGAAAAACTGTTTTTT. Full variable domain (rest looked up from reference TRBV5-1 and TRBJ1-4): KAGVTQTPRYLIKTRGQQVTLSCSPISGHRSVSWYQQTPGQGLQFLFEYFSETQRNKGNFPGRFSGRQFSNSRSEMNVSTLELGDSALYLCASSPQGIGEKLFFGSGTQLSVL.

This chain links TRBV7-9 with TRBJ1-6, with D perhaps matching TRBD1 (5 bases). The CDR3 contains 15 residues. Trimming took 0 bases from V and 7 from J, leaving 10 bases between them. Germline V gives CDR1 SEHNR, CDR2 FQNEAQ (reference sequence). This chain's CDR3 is CASSLAGGGNSPLHF. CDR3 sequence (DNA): TGTGCCAGCAGCTTAGCCGGGGGTGGGAATTCACCCCTCCACTTT.

The chain's CDR3 is CASSPTQGGYEQYF. The CDR3 nucleotides read TGTGCCAGCTCTCCTACGCAGGGAGGCTACGAGCAGTACTTC. V and J are TRBV18 and TRBJ2-7, with D possibly matching TRBD2 (6 bases). Germline CDR1 reads KGHSH; CDR2 reads LQKENI. This CDR3 is 14 amino acids long. Trimming stripped 6 bases from V and 3 bases from J, with 15 bases between.

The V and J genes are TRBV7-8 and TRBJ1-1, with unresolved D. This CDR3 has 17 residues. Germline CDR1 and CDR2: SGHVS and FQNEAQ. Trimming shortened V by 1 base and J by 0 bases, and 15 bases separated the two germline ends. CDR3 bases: TGTGCCAGCAGCTTAGGCCCCGGGGAACCTATGAACACTGAAGCTTTCTTT. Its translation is CASSLGPGEPMNTEAFF.

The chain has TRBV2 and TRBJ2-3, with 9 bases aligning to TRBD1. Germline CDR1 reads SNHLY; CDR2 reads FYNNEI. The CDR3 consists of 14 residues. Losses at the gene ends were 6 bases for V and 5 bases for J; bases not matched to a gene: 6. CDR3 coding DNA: TGTGCCAGCAGACCCGGGACAGGGAAAGATACGCAGTATTTT. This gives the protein CASRPGTGKDTQYF. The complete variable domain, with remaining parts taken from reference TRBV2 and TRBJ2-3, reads EPEVTQTPSHQVTQMGQEVILRCVPISNHLYFYWYRQILGQKVEFLVSFYNNEISEKSEIFDDQFSVERPDGSNFTLKIRSTKLEDSAMYFCASRPGTGKDTQYFGPGTRLTVL.